The rows below give T cell receptor beta chains drawn from one sample of a study of beta chain features in type 1 diabetes. Method: immunoSEQ multiplex PCR; TCRdb's copy keeps in-frame clones and lacks some. The data hold 100,000 to 150,000 clones, with over 15% observed a single time. The specimen sequenced was central memory CD4+ T cells from blood. These receptor sequences come from a man aged 25-45 years with type 1 diabetes. The CDR3 runs from the conserved cysteine through the conserved F or W. The D gene is left open where the match is weak. Clone size, where shown, is once, few, many, or a class for clones that have expanded.

d_gene	abundance	v_gene	j_gene	CDR3aa	CDR3nt
TRBD2	NA	TRBV5-1	TRBJ2-1	CASSLASSGEEQFF	TGCGCCAGCAGCTTGGCTAGTAGCGGGGAGGAGCAGTTCTTC
NA	few	TRBV5-1	TRBJ2-7	CASSPGTANTYEQYF	TGCGCCAGCAGCCCCGGGACGGCGAACACCTACGAGCAGTACTTC
TRBD1	few	TRBV4-3	TRBJ2-3	CASSQDRGTGTDTQYF	TGCGCCAGCAGCCAAGATAGGGGGACAGGGACAGATACGCAGTATTTT
TRBD1	NA	TRBV5-1	TRBJ2-3	CASSLRSGGMSATDTQYF	TGCGCCAGCAGCTTGAGGTCAGGGGGTATGTCGGCAACAGATACGCAGTATTTT
NA	few	TRBV6-6	TRBJ2-7	CASSSQGREQYF	TGTGCCAGCAGTTCGCAGGGGAGGGAGCAGTACTTC
TRBD1	NA	TRBV30	TRBJ2-7	CAWVPPQGARREQYF	TGTGCCTGGGTCCCCCCCCAGGGGGCGCGGAGGGAGCAGTACTTC
TRBD1	few	TRBV6-5	TRBJ1-1	CASSRSAQGDTEAFF	TGTGCCAGCAGTCGCTCTGCACAGGGGGACACTGAAGCTTTCTTT
NA	few	TRBV25-1	TRBJ1-6	CASPIRGPIIHPLHF	TGTGCCAGCCCTATCCGGGGGCCTATAATTCACCCCCTCCACTTT
TRBD1	few	TRBV4-3	TRBJ2-1	CASSQIRDRPYNEQFF	TGCGCCAGCAGCCAGATCCGGGACAGACCCTACAATGAGCAGTTCTTC
NA	few	TRBV5-1	TRBJ2-1	CASSLVRTNEQFF	TGCGCCAGCAGCTTGGTCAGAACAAATGAGCAGTTCTTC
NA	NA	TRBV10-3	TRBJ1-2	CASRGGSFNYGYTF	TGTGCCAGCAGAGGTGGCAGTTTCAACTATGGCTACACCTTC
NA	NA	TRBV18	TRBJ1-2	CASSPLLSDGYTF	TGTGCCAGCTCACCACTACTCTCGGATGGCTACACCTTC
TRBD1	few	TRBV30	TRBJ2-3	CAWIPGGADTQYF	TGTGCCTGGATACCAGGGGGAGCAGATACGCAGTATTTT
TRBD1	NA	TRBV11-2	TRBJ2-5	CASSHLTGAEETQYF	TGTGCCAGCAGCCACCTAACAGGGGCAGAGGAGACCCAGTACTTC
NA	NA	TRBV18	TRBJ2-3	CASSPTMGDTQYF	TGTGCCAGCTCACCAACGATGGGAGATACGCAGTATTTT
NA	NA	TRBV15	TRBJ2-3	CATSRGGRTGSTDTQYF	TGTGCCACCAGCAGAGGAGGGAGAACGGGGAGCACAGATACGCAGTATTTT
TRBD1	few	TRBV7-2	TRBJ2-7	CASSFEGQGLEQYF	TGTGCCAGCAGCTTCGAGGGACAGGGCCTCGAGCAGTACTTC
NA	few	TRBV7-2	TRBJ2-3	CASSLNSLLVNTQYF	TGTGCCAGCAGCTTAAATTCCCTTTTAGTAAATACGCAGTATTTT
TRBD1	NA	TRBV25-1	TRBJ2-1	CASTLGQGVVHEQFF	TGTGCCAGCACACTGGGACAGGGGGTCGTCCATGAGCAGTTCTTC
TRBD1	few	TRBV6-6	TRBJ1-2	CASNRDSLFGYTF	TGTGCCAGCAATAGGGACAGCCTCTTCGGCTACACCTTC
NA	once	TRBV9	TRBJ1-1	CASSVEAGAGTEAFF	TGTGCCAGCAGCGTAGAGGCAGGGGCTGGCACTGAAGCTTTCTTT
TRBD1	many	TRBV7-9	TRBJ2-7	CASGTGDGEQYF	TGTGCCAGCGGGACAGGGGACGGCGAGCAGTACTTC
TRBD1	NA	TRBV6-1	TRBJ1-5	CASSETLTGGGQPQHF	TGTGCCAGCAGTGAGACTCTGACAGGGGGCGGGCAGCCCCAGCATTTT
TRBD2	NA	TRBV7-6	TRBJ2-1	CASSATTSGGYNEQFF	TGTGCCAGCAGCGCGACGACTAGCGGGGGTTACAATGAGCAGTTCTTC
NA	few	TRBV28	TRBJ1-3	CASRTGYTIYF	TGTGCCAGCAGGACAGGCTACACCATATATTTT
NA	NA	TRBV6-6	TRBJ1-2	CASTNRDGYTF	TGTGCCAGCACCAACAGGGATGGCTACACCTTC
NA	NA	TRBV7-6	TRBJ2-7	CASSPRTGYEQYF	TGTGCCAGCAGCCCAAGAACAGGGTACGAGCAGTACTTC
NA	few	TRBV4-3	TRBJ1-6	CASSQDNHKNSPLHF	TGCGCCAGCAGCCAAGATAATCACAAGAATTCACCCCTCCACTTT
NA	many	TRBV4-1	TRBJ2-7	CASSQESYGTFSYEQYF	TGCGCCAGCAGCCAAGAGTCATACGGGACATTCTCCTACGAGCAGTACTTC
NA	NA	TRBV7-2	TRBJ2-3	CASSLNSGSSTDTQYF	TGTGCCAGCAGCTTAAACTCAGGGTCCAGCACAGATACGCAGTATTTT
TRBD1	few	TRBV30	TRBJ2-7	CAWGQSPGTGFEQYF	TGTGCCTGGGGCCAATCTCCCGGGACAGGGTTCGAGCAGTACTTC
TRBD1	NA	TRBV9	TRBJ2-1	CASSVETGGYNEQFF	TGTGCCAGCAGCGTCGAGACAGGGGGCTACAATGAGCAGTTCTTC
NA	NA	TRBV9	TRBJ1-1	CASSAYQGTNTEAFF	TGTGCCAGCAGCGCCTACCAGGGCACCAACACTGAAGCTTTCTTT
NA	NA	TRBV5-4	TRBJ1-6	CASSLDWTANSPLHF	TGTGCCAGCAGCTTGGATTGGACAGCCAATTCACCCCTCCACTTT
NA	many	TRBV7-2	TRBJ1-6	CASSLYRDTLHF	TGTGCCAGCAGCTTGTATAGGGATACTCTCCACTTT
NA	few	TRBV30	TRBJ1-6	CAWRRGNYKSPLHF	TGTGCCTGGAGGAGGGGGAACTATAAATCACCCCTCCACTTT
TRBD2	NA	TRBV15	TRBJ2-5	CATSRGGGDQETQYF	TGTGCCACCAGCAGAGGTGGGGGGGACCAAGAGACCCAGTACTTC
NA	NA	TRBV7-9	TRBJ2-3	CASSSLDGSTDTQYF	TGTGCCAGCAGCTCCCTCGACGGAAGCACAGATACGCAGTATTTT
TRBD1	NA	TRBV29-1	TRBJ1-2	CSVAGTGNYGYTF	TGCAGTGTTGCCGGGACAGGGAACTATGGCTACACCTTC
NA	NA	TRBV15	TRBJ1-5	CATSGYSNQPQHF	TGTGCCACCAGCGGGTATAGCAATCAGCCCCAGCATTTT
NA	few	TRBV11-3	TRBJ2-1	CATGQGIGEQFF	TGTGCCACCGGCCAGGGGATCGGTGAGCAGTTCTTC